What follows describes a single TCR beta chain. Its target is not known. Germline lookup yields CDR1 SQVTM and CDR2 ANQGSEA. This CDR3 spans 12 amino acids. The ends lost 7 bases at V and 7 bases at J; junction bases unmatched: 8. Expressed TCRB transcripts were sequenced because the entire RNA isolate underwent reverse transcription. Only in-frame clones appear in the TCRdb table, and some are missing; sequencing was by immunoSEQ multiplex PCR. The repertoire has 310,000 or so clones, about a tenth of them found once; the top ten carry 1%. This sample stems from a study of beta chain features in type 1 diabetes. Study outcomes and limitations: Across all four CD4+ subsets, people with type 1 diabetes showed modestly shorter TCRB CDR3s.

The TCR sequence derives from a man aged 25-45 years with type 1 diabetes. The chain links TRBV29-1 to TRBJ1-2; 8 nucleotides agree with TRBD1. The sequenced material came from central memory CD4+ T cells from blood. The CDR3 DNA follows: TGCAGCGGTGTGACAGGGGAAAGTGGCTACACCTTC. This sequence encodes CSGVTGESGYTF.